Below, one T cell receptor (beta chain) is given with its context. The antigen remains undetermined. The data originate from a study of cytomegalovirus exposure and HLA in healthy donors. Notes on the study in general: Investigators reported 150 to 200 TCR beta chains as tied to cytomegalovirus.

V was shortened by 1 base and J by 0 bases, with 16 bases between the two germline ends. The CDR3 runs 18 residues. Germline CDR1 reads SGHVS; CDR2 reads FNYEAQ. Vbeta (60) and Jbeta (13) primers were used in the PCR. Clones were sequenced by immunoSEQ multiplex PCR, and TCRdb holds only the in-frame ones, with some missing. The sample includes about 160,000 clones, roughly four fifths of them seen just once. The TCR was taken from a male donor in good health and CMV-seropositive. The specimen sequenced was PBMCs. This chain links TRBV7-6 with TRBJ1-3; D may be TRBD1 (6 bases). CDR3 bases: TGTGCCAGCAGCTTAGTATCGGCGGCCAGGGGCTCTGGAAACACCATATATTTT. Amino acids: CASSLVSAARGSGNTIYF.